Following are 3 T cell receptor beta chains from one sample sequenced in a study of T-cell memory formation after mild COVID-19 (dated by TCRdb to about 2021). Libraries were constructed by 5' RACE. The data were produced on an Illumina NovaSeq 6000. TCRdb reprocessed the public reads (quality trimming at Q25 with fastp, clone calling with MiXCR) and kept in-frame beta chains. Rows matching on CDR3 protein sequence are summarized as one entry with the most common DNA and genes. This sample lists around 50,000 distinct CDR3 sequences; about 12% were detected once. The ten largest clones add up to over 20% of the sample. The sample taken for sequencing was PBMCs or a T cell subset sorted from them (not recorded which). The receptors stem from a man aged 18 to 29 who had mild COVID-19 (a few samples of this study predate the infection). The sample titles of this study are shuffled in the database, so cell type and time point are left out; the donor was told from shared clones.

This clonotype has only a few counts. The rearrangement joins TRBV6-6 to TRBJ2-3, with D uncertain. CDR3 length: 13 amino acids. V shed 5 bases and J shed 0 bases, with 6 bases lying between them. Per the germline V gene, CDR1 is MNHNY and CDR2 is SVGAGI (reference sequence). The DNA of the CDR3 is TGTGCCAGCAGTACTCCCAGCACAGATACGCAGTATTTT. Translation gives CASSTPSTDTQYF.

The table lists this clonotype with a few counts. The CDR3 here is CASSLRGGPGLSNEQFF. In DNA, the CDR3 is TGTGCCAGCAGCTTGCGGGGGGGCCCGGGACTATCAAATGAGCAGTTCTTC. This rearrangement joins TRBV5-5 to TRBJ2-1; TRBD2 matches 8 bases. The CDR3 spans 17 residues. With 1 base clipped from V and 7 bases from J, the junction kept 13 bases outside the gene matches. Per the germline V gene, CDR1 is SGHKS and CDR2 is YYEKEE (reference sequence).

This clonotype was detected many times. J is TRBJ1-1 and V is TRBV6-1; the match to TRBD1 covers 8 bases. This CDR3 spans 16 amino acids. Trimming took 1 base from V and 5 from J; bases not matched to a gene: 9. CDR1 and CDR2 from the germline V gene are MNHNS and SASEGT. CDR3 amino acids: CASSEGQGPGQTEAFF. The CDR3 bases are TGTGCCAGCAGTGAAGGACAGGGGCCGGGTCAGACTGAAGCTTTCTTT.